The next 22 T cell receptor beta chains were all read from a single sample in a study of blood T cells in healthy people across ages. A second 7 to 11 cycle PCR used barcoded and J-beta primers. MiXCR, applied by TCRdb to the 5' RACE reads, yields one record per CDR3 protein. Of roughly 1,700,000 distinct CDR3 sequences in the sample, about 28% were seen once. Sequencing used blood. The receptors come from a young woman in good health.

V is TRBV7-8 and J is TRBJ1-2; D not resolved. The ends were cut back, 5 bases at V and 1 base at J, with 11 bases in the middle. There are 14 residues in the CDR3. Germline CDR1 reads SGHVS; CDR2 reads FQNEAQ. CDR3 sequence: CASSQERSNYGYTF. The CDR3 nucleotides are TGTGCCAGCAGCCAGGAAAGAAGTAACTATGGCTACACCTTC.

The chain joins TRBV20-1 to TRBJ1-1, with D possibly TRBD1 on 5 matching bases. Germline lookup yields CDR1 DFQATT and CDR2 SNEGSKA (reference sequence). V was trimmed by 0 bases and J by 2 bases, leaving 10 bases between them. The CDR3 length is 14 residues. CDR3 region: CSAREVGHNTEAFF. Written as DNA, the CDR3 is TGCAGTGCTAGAGAGGTCGGACATAACACTGAAGCTTTCTTT.

The rearrangement joins TRBV11-2 to TRBJ2-1; D assignment may be TRBD1 or TRBD2 (6 bases each). The CDR3 has 17 residues. Trimming cost V 6 bases and J 0 bases, with 18 bases left between them. Germline V gene lookup returns CDR1 SGHAT and CDR2 FQNNGV. In DNA, the CDR3 is TGTGCCAGCAGGGGGGGATACAGGGCGTTCTCCTACAATGAGCAGTTCTTC. As protein: CASRGGYRAFSYNEQFF.

This chain joins TRBV20-1 and TRBJ2-1; 8 bases are shared with TRBD1. Germline-derived CDR1 and CDR2 are DFQATT and SNEGSKA (reference sequence). The junction had 6 bases not matched to a gene; V was cut back by 6 bases and J by 2 bases. The length of the CDR3 is 14 residues. This CDR3 is CSAPRTGPYNEQFF. CDR3 nucleotides: TGCAGTGCCCCTCGGACAGGGCCCTACAATGAGCAGTTCTTC.

V usage is TRBV5-1 and J usage is TRBJ2-3; 11 bases align to TRBD2. Germline CDR1 and CDR2: SGHRS and YFSETQ. Trimming removed 4 bases from V and 3 bases from J; junction bases left unmatched: 7. There are 16 residues in the CDR3. The CDR3 here is CASSMGLAVLTDTQYF. CDR3 coding DNA: TGCGCCAGCAGCATGGGACTAGCGGTGCTTACAGATACGCAGTATTTT.

The chain has TRBV12-3 or TRBV12-4 and TRBJ1-1; D not certain. Trimming took off 6 bases at V and 3 bases at J, with 17 bases between the two ends. The CDR3 is 15 residues long. CDR3 sequence (DNA): TGTGCCAGCAGCGCCGGGAGCGGTGTATACACTGAAGCTTTCTTT. Protein product: CASSAGSGVYTEAFF.

V is TRBV30 and J is TRBJ1-2; the match to TRBD1 covers 9 bases. With 5 bases clipped from V and 5 bases from J, the junction kept 12 bases outside the gene matches. The CDR3 spans 15 residues. Germline CDR1 reads GTSNPN; CDR2 reads SVGIG (reference sequence). CDR3 sequence: CAWGKPDRGIYGYTF. DNA for the CDR3: TGTGCCTGGGGAAAGCCGGACAGGGGAATTTATGGCTACACCTTC.

This clonotype showed up just a few times. A junction boundary mismatches the germline segment, possibly from a read error. The rearrangement joins TRBV4-2 to TRBJ2-5, with 7 bases that match TRBD2. CDR1 is LGHNA and CDR2 is YNFKEQ in the germline V gene. The length of the CDR3 is 17 residues. DNA for the CDR3: TGTGCCAGCAGCCAAGAAACGGCGGGAGCAAGCCAAGAGACCCGGTACTTC. Residues: CASSQETAGASQETRYF.

This clonotype was seen only a few times. This chain links TRBV29-1 with TRBJ2-2, with 7 bases aligning to TRBD2. V was pared by 8 bases and J by 4 bases, with 10 bases of the junction left unmatched. From germline, CDR1 is SQVTM and CDR2 ANQGSEA. The CDR3 is 14 residues long. CDR3 region: CSFSNWGGTGELFF. The CDR3 nucleotides read TGCAGCTTCTCGAACTGGGGGGGCACCGGGGAGCTGTTTTTT.

This clonotype showed up many times. This sequence joins TRBV7-3 and TRBJ2-3, with D hard to call. The CDR3 is 14 amino acids. Trimming shortened V by 4 bases and J by 2 bases, and 10 bases separated the two germline ends. Germline CDR1 is SGHTA and CDR2 is FQGTGA. The DNA for the CDR3 is TGTGCCAGCAGCTCTAGACGGAACACAGATACGCAGTATTTT. Protein: CASSSRRNTDTQYF. Complete variable domain (other parts from reference TRBV7-3 and TRBJ2-3): GAGVSQTPSNKVTEKGKYVELRCDPISGHTALYWYRQSLGQGPEFLIYFQGTGAADDSGLPNDRFFAVRPEGSVSTLKIQRTERGDSAVYLCASSSRRNTDTQYFGPGTRLTVL.

This clonotype was recorded a few times. This chain links TRBV11-2 with TRBJ2-7; D is possibly TRBD1 or TRBD2 (7 bases each). The length of the CDR3 is 16 residues. Germline lookup yields CDR1 SGHAT and CDR2 FQNNGV. Trimming pared 6 bases from V and 5 bases from J, leaving 23 bases between. CDR3 nucleotides: TGTGCCAGCAGGAGTCCGGGGAGGGGAGGGGGCCACGAGCAGTACTTC. Its protein product is CASRSPGRGGGHEQYF.

The gene calls are TRBV6-5 and TRBJ2-7, with 10 bases aligning to TRBD1. The junction had 7 bases not matched to a gene; V was cut back by 5 bases and J by 0 bases. The CDR3 is 16 amino acids. The germline gives CDR1 MNHEY, CDR2 SVGAGI. Written as DNA, the CDR3 is TGTGCCAGCAGTATAAGACAGGGGGCCAACTCCTACGAGCAGTACTTC. It is translated as CASSIRQGANSYEQYF.

This sequence joins TRBV5-1 and TRBJ2-4; no clear D. The DNA end is more similar to TRBJ2-7, so the J call may be wrong. Per germline, CDR1 SGHRS and CDR2 YFSETQ. This CDR3 spans 13 amino acids. CDR3 sequence reads: CASSLSLNYEQYF. CDR3 in DNA: TGCGCCAGCAGCTTGAGTTTGAACTACGAGCAGTACTTC.

This clonotype was counted a few times. The chain employs TRBV7-9 and TRBJ2-7; D possibly matches TRBD1 or TRBD2 (6 bases each). Trimming removed 8 bases from V and 5 bases from J, with 22 bases in between. Germline V gives CDR1 SEHNR, CDR2 FQNEAQ (reference sequence). The CDR3 length is 15 residues. The CDR3 here is CASRRGGGILDEQYF. DNA for the CDR3: TGTGCCAGCCGCCGAGGGGGAGGCATCTTGGACGAGCAGTACTTC.

The genes are TRBV5-1 and TRBJ1-2; TRBD1 aligns across 8 bases. J was trimmed by 4 bases and V by 3 bases; bases with no gene match: 5. CDR1 and CDR2 from the germline V gene are SGHRS and YFSETQ. The CDR3 spans 14 residues. Here the CDR3 DNA reads TGCGCCAGCAGCTGGTTGGGACAGGCCTATGGCTACACCTTC. As protein: CASSWLGQAYGYTF.

The sample holds a few counts of this clonotype. The rearrangement links TRBV7-9 to TRBJ1-5; TRBD1 matches at 9 bases. The junction had 5 bases not matched to a gene; V was cut back by 8 bases and J by 0 bases. Germline values: CDR1 SEHNR, CDR2 FQNEAQ (reference sequence). This CDR3 contains 15 residues. The CDR3 spells CASRDRDYSNQPQHF. The DNA for the CDR3 is TGTGCCAGCCGGGACAGGGATTATAGCAATCAGCCCCAGCATTTT. Full variable domain (remainder filled in from reference TRBV7-9 and TRBJ1-5): DTGVSQNPRHKITKRGQNVTFRCDPISEHNRLYWYRQTLGQGPEFLTYFQNEAQLEKSRLLSDRFSAERPKGSFSTLEIQRTEQGDSAMYLCASRDRDYSNQPQHFGDGTRLSIL.

The chain uses TRBV6-6 and TRBJ2-3; tentative D call: TRBD2 (6 bases). This CDR3 has 16 residues. Germline assignment: CDR1 MNHNY and CDR2 SVGAGI (reference sequence). Trimming removed 0 bases at V and 5 bases at J, with 15 bases between. CDR3 sequence: CASSYSTGGAGDTQYF. CDR3 DNA sequence: TGTGCCAGCAGTTACTCGACGGGCGGGGCGGGAGATACGCAGTATTTT.

This chain uses TRBV20-1 with TRBJ1-2; D is ambiguous. The germline V gene encodes CDR1 DFQATT and CDR2 SNEGSKA (reference sequence). The length of the CDR3 is 12 residues. The V and J ends lost 6 bases and 7 bases respectively, with 15 bases between them. The CDR3 DNA sequence: TGCAGTGCAATCTTTAGACTGGGTGGCTACACCTTC. It codes for CSAIFRLGGYTF.

The chain links TRBV7-9 to TRBJ2-7; D might be TRBD1 or TRBD2, each matching 5 bases. V was shortened by 4 bases and J by 2 bases, with 21 bases between the two germline ends. The V gene's germline CDR1 is SEHNR and CDR2 FQNEAQ (reference sequence). The length of the CDR3 is 17 residues. The CDR3 DNA reads as TGTGCCAGCAGCTCCAAACACCAGGGAGTAGCTCCCTACGAGCAGTACTTC. Translated, it gives CASSSKHQGVAPYEQYF.

The chain joins TRBV5-1 to TRBJ2-2, with D possibly matching TRBD1 (6 bases). The CDR3 has 15 residues. Deletions cut 5 bases from V and 4 bases from J, with 15 bases between. Looked up from germline, CDR1 is SGHRS and CDR2 is YFSETQ. In DNA form, the CDR3 reads TGCGCCAGCAGACCTGGACAGAACCCCACCGGGGAGCTGTTTTTT. It encodes CASRPGQNPTGELFF.

The chain is built from TRBV5-1 and TRBJ1-4, with D perhaps TRBD1 (5 bases). This CDR3 contains 16 residues. With 0 bases removed from V and 8 bases from J, the gap between germline ends came to 17 bases. Looked up from germline, CDR1 is SGHRS and CDR2 is YFSETQ. The CDR3 sequence: CASSLGTGLSSEKLFF. The CDR3 nucleotides read TGCGCCAGCAGCTTGGGAACAGGCCTAAGCAGCGAAAAACTGTTTTTT.

The chain couples TRBV9 to TRBJ2-5; TRBD1 agrees at 8 bases. The CDR3 runs to 18 residues. CDR1 SGDLS and CDR2 YYNGEE come from the germline V gene. V gave up 2 bases and J gave up 0 bases; unmatched junction bases: 12. The DNA for the CDR3 is TGTGCCAGCAGCGTGGGCACAGGGGGTGGGGGGTACCAAGAGACCCAGTACTTC. It codes for CASSVGTGGGGYQETQYF.